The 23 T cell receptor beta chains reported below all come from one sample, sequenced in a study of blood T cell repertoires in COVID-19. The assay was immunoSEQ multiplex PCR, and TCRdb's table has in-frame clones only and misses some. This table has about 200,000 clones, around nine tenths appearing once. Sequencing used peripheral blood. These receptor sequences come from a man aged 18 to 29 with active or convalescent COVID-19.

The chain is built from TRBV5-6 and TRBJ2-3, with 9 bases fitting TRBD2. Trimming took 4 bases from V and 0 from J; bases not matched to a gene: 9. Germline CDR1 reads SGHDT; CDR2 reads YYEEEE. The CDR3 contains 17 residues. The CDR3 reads CASSAPLAGPSTDTQYF. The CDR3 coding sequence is TGTGCCAGCAGCGCTCCTCTAGCGGGGCCTAGCACAGATACGCAGTATTTT.

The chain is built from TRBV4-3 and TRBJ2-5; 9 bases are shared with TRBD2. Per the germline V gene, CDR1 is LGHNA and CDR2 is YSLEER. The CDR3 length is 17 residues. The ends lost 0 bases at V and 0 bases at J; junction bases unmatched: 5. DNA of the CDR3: TGCGCCAGCAGCCAAGATTGGACTAGCGTATACCAAGAGACCCAGTACTTC. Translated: CASSQDWTSVYQETQYF.

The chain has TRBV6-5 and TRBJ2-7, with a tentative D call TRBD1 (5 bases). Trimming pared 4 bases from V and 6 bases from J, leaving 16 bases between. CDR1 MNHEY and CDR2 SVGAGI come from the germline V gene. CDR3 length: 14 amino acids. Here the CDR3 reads CASSLSGIGLEQYF. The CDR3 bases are TGTGCCAGCAGTTTATCAGGGATAGGCCTCGAGCAGTACTTC.

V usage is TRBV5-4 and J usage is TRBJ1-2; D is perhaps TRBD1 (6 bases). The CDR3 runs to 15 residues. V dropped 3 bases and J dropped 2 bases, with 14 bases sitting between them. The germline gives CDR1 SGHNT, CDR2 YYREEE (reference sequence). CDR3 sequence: CASSSPLTGNYGYTF. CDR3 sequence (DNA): TGTGCCAGCAGCTCGCCGCTTACAGGGAACTATGGCTACACCTTC.

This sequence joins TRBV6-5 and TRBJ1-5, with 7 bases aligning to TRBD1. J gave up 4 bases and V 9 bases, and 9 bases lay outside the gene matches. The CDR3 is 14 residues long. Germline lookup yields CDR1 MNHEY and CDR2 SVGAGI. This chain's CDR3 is CASAAGTENQPQHF. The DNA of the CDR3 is TGTGCCAGTGCGGCCGGGACAGAAAATCAGCCCCAGCATTTT.

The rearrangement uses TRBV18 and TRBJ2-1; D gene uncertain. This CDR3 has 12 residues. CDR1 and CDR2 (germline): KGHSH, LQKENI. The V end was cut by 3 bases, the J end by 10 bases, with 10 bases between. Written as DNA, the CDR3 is TGTGCCAGCTCACCTTCGTTACACGAGCAGTTCTTC. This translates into CASSPSLHEQFF.

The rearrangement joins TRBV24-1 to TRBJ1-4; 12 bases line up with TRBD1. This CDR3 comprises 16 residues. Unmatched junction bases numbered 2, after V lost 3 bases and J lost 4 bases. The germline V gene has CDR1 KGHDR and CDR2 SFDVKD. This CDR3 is CATSDGTGGSNEKLFF. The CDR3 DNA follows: TGTGCCACCAGTGATGGGACAGGGGGCAGTAATGAAAAACTGTTTTTT.

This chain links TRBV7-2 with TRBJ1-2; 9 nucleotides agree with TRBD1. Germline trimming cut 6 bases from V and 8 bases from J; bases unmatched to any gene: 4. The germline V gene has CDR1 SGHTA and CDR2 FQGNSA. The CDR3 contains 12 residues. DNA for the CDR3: TGTGCCAGCAGACAGGACAGGGGAGGCTACACCTTC. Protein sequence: CASRQDRGGYTF.

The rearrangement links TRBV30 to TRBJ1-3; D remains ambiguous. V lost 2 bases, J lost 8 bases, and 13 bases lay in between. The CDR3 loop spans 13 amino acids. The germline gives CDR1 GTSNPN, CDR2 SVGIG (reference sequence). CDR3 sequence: CAWSLGAVDTIYF. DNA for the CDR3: TGTGCCTGGAGTTTAGGAGCCGTCGACACCATATATTTT.

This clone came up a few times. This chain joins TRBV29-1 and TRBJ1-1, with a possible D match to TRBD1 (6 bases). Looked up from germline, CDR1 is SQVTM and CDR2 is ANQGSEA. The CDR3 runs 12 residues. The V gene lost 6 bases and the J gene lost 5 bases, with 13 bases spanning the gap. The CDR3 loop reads CSVTVRGTEAFF. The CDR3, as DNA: TGCAGCGTAACAGTCAGGGGTACTGAAGCTTTCTTT.

Written as DNA, the CDR3 is TGTGCCAGCTCAAACGGGGTAGCCTACGAGCAGTACTTC. Protein product: CASSNGVAYEQYF. V is TRBV18 and J is TRBJ2-7, with D tentatively TRBD2 (5 bases). This CDR3 is 13 amino acids long. CDR1 is KGHSH, CDR2 LQKENI, per germline. The V end was cut by 5 bases, the J end by 2 bases, with 10 bases between. Full variable domain (remainder filled in from reference TRBV18 and TRBJ2-7): NAGVMQNPRHLVRRRGQEARLRCSPMKGHSHVYWYRQLPEEGLKFMVYLQKENIIDESGMPKERFSAEFPKEGPSILRIQQVVRGDSAAYFCASSNGVAYEQYFGPGTRLTVT.

CDR3 in DNA: TGTGCCTGGGGTGGGGCGGGACTGGGGGTTGTAGAGACCCAGTACTTC. Its translation is CAWGGAGLGVVETQYF. The chain couples TRBV30 to TRBJ2-5; weak D call: TRBD2 (6 bases). Trimming took off 5 bases at V and 4 bases at J, with 23 bases between the two ends. CDR3 length: 16 amino acids. Germline V lookup: CDR1 GTSNPN, CDR2 SVGIG (reference sequence).

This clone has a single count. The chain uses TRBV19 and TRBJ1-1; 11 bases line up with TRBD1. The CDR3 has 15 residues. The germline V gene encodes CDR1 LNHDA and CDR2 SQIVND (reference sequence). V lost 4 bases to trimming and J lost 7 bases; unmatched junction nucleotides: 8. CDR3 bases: TGTGCCAGTAGTACCGGGACAGGGGGTTTATATGAAGCTTTCTTT. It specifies CASSTGTGGLYEAFF. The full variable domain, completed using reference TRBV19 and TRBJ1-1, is DGGITQSPKYLFRKEGQNVTLSCEQNLNHDAMYWYRQDPGQGLRLIYYSQIVNDFQKGDIAEGYSVSREKKESFPLTVTSAQKNPTAFYLCASSTGTGGLYEAFFGQGTRLTVV.

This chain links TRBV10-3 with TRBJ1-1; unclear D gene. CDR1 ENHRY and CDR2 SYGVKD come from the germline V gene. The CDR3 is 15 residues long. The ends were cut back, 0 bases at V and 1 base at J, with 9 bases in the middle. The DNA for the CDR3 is TGTGCCATCAGTGAGTCGTCCCTCGGGAACACTGAAGCTTTCTTT. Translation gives CAISESSLGNTEAFF.

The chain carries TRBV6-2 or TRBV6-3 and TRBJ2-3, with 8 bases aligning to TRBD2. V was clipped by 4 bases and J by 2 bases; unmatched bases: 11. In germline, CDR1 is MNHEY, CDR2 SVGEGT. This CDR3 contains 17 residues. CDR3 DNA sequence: TGTGCCAGCAGTTCCCCCCCCGGGGGGGGTATCACAGATACGCAGTATTTT. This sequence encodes CASSSPPGGGITDTQYF.

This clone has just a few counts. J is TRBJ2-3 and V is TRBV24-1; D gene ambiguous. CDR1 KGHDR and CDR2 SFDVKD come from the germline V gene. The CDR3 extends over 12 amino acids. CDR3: CATSSSTDTQYF. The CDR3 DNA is TGTGCGACATCCTCTAGCACAGATACGCAGTATTTT.

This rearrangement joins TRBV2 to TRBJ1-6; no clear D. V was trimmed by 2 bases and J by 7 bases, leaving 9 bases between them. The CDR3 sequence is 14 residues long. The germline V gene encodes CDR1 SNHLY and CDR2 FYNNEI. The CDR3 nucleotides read TGTGCCAGCAGTGAACCCGAAGCAAATTCACCCCTCCACTTT. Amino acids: CASSEPEANSPLHF.

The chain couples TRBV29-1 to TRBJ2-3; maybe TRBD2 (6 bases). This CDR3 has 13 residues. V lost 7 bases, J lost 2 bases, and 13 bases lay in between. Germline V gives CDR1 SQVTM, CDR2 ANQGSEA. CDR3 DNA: TGCAGCGCGGCGGGACTTTTCACAGATACGCAGTATTTT. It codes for CSAAGLFTDTQYF.

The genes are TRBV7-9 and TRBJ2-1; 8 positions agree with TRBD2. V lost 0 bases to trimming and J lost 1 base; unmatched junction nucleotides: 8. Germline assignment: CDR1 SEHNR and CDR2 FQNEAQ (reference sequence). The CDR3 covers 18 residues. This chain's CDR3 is CASSLAPTGTRSYNEQFF. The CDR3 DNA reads TGTGCCAGCAGCTTAGCGCCCACCGGGACTAGATCCTACAATGAGCAGTTCTTC.

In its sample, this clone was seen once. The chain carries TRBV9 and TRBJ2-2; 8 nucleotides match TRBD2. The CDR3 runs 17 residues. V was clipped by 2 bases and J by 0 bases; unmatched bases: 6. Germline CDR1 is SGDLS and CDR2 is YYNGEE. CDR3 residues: CASSVLAGGPNTGELFF. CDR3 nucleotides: TGTGCCAGCAGCGTCCTGGCGGGAGGACCGAACACCGGGGAGCTGTTTTTT.

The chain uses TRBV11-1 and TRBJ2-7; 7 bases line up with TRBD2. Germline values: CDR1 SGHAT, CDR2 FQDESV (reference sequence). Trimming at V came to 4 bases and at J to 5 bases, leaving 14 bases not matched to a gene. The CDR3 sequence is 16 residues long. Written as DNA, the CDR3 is TGTGCCAGCAGCTCCTCGGGGAGGGGCACGTTCGACGAGCAGTACTTC. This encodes CASSSSGRGTFDEQYF.

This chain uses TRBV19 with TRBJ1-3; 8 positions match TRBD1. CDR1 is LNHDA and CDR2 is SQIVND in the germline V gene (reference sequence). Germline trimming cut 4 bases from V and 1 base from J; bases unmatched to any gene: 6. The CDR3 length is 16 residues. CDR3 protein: CASSTTQGASGNTIYF. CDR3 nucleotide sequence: TGTGCCAGTAGTACCACCCAGGGGGCATCTGGAAACACCATATATTTT. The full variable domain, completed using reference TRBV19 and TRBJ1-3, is DGGITQSPKYLFRKEGQNVTLSCEQNLNHDAMYWYRQDPGQGLRLIYYSQIVNDFQKGDIAEGYSVSREKKESFPLTVTSAQKNPTAFYLCASSTTQGASGNTIYFGEGSWLTVV.

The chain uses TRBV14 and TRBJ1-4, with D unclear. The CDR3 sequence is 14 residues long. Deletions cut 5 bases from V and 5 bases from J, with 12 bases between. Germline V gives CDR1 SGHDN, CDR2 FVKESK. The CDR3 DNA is TGTGCCAGCAGCGCGGGTCTAGGAAATGAAAAACTGTTTTTT. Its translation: CASSAGLGNEKLFF.